This TCR beta chain was captured by sequencing in a study of shared clonotypes between healthy human individuals (dated by TCRdb to 2018 to 2021). Study-level background: The cohort included a few men and a couple of women between 18 and 49 years of age. To estimate repertoire size and how much clonotype sharing occurs between individuals, the study deeply sequenced the blood TCR repertoires of a handful of healthy adults. Different laboratories and diverse techniques were used to prepare libraries and sequence TCR repertoires, to increase sequencing depth and limit assay-specific biases. For each donor, CD4 naive and CD4 memory were each given three plates, CD8 naive was given two plates, and CD8 memory was given one plate. Leukapheresis yielded between about 0.85 and 10 billion PBMCs per donor. Broader findings and caveats from the paper: Larger estimated clonotype richness was generally found for naive subsets than for memory subsets. Roughly 5% of naive CD4, roughly 3.5% of naive CD8, approximately 2.2% of memory CD4, and roughly 0.4% of memory CD8 clonotypes were shared across several donors. Based on pairwise subsampling, the degree of clonotype sharing among donors was expected to be affected by sequencing depth. Because the study included a small number of donors, the genetic and exposure-history diversity represented was limited. Rarefaction of sorted-subset datasets indicated incomplete sequencing despite the large sequencing depth. Compared with non-shared clonotypes, clonotypes shared by all four sorted-subset donors had higher generation probabilities. Sampling was restricted to blood, and TCR repertoires in tissues likely differ from the TCR repertoires found in blood.

TCR CDR3 regions were amplified from genomic DNA by multiplex PCR using the deep immunoSEQ assay. Extracted genomic DNA from each cell subset was distributed evenly across all wells of several immunoSEQ 96-well plates, and each plate was treated as a replicate. For sorted subsets, 150 to 250 ng genomic DNA, equal to about 30,000 T cell genomes, was loaded into each replicate PCR. The purified libraries were quantified using a Qubit 3.0 fluorometer, sized with a Bioanalyzer 2100, and then quantified again using the KAPA Library Quantification kit. Every immunoSEQ 96-well plate was sequenced on a dedicated single-read 150-cycle Illumina NextSeq 550 flow cell. The authors processed their data as follows. Because the immunoSEQ output held only junctional sequences and lacked quality scores, the filtering could not match the filtering applied to full-length reads. To assign V/J genes and CDR3, sequences were annotated using PyIR, a Python wrapper for IgBLAST v1.9, with IMGT germline references. Reads were filtered out if the reads had weak V/J assignments (E-value above 1e-6), no CDR3, stop codons, out-of-frame junctions, or ambiguous translated residues. A V3J clonotype was defined by an identical inferred V gene, J gene, and CDR3 amino acid sequence. Percentage overlap between repertoires was computed as shared unique clonotypes divided by the size of the smaller repertoire. Richness of each repertoire was evaluated using RTK rarefaction, the Chao1 estimator, and Recon v2.1 estimates of unobserved clonotypes. For all TCRbeta clonotypes obtained by the gDNA method from several donors, generation probabilities were computed with OLGA. This immuneACCESS table, as held by TCRdb, lists in-frame sequences with V and J called but not all clones. Of the missing ones, under half trace to an unresolved V gene in checked studies; the others have no known cause. The V and J calls and clone size were taken over from that table, and D and trimming were inferred from the DNA. The sample has about 1 million clones on record, around 74% of them singletons. In total, the top ten clones hold 1.4% to 1.5% of the sample.

The donors were healthy, HIV-negative adults who had no recently reported acute infections or vaccinations. Every donor was a Caucasian adult living in Nashville, Tennessee, USA. CD4+ T cells were enriched by magnetic negative selection; naive cells were then positively selected on CD45RA, and the negative fraction formed the memory subset. Blood was collected by leukapheresis, and PBMCs were isolated by Ficoll-Histopaque density gradient centrifugation and then cryopreserved in liquid nitrogen vapor phase. Analytical flow cytometry was used to check the purity and quantity of each magnetically sorted T cell population. Each sorted fraction had its genomic DNA isolated and then quantified by UV absorbance on a Nanodrop 2000c. CDR1 and CDR2 are drawn from the germline V gene: SGHRS, YFSETQ. Trimmed from V: 2 bases; trimmed from J: 5 bases; junction bases lacking a gene match: 1. Measured from the cysteine to the phenylalanine, the CDR3 is 14 residues long. The read is trimmed to its CDR3 DNA, 42 bases read in frame from base 1.

On this clone: Its target antigen remains unknown. Base qualities are not recorded, but no much larger clone differs from it by a single base.

What was sequenced was memory CD4+ T cells sorted from blood. The cell subset or site tag for this specimen amounts to: CD45RA-negative fraction. This receptor chain uses TRBV5-1 and TRBJ1-4; 9 middle bases align to TRBD1. This receptor was obtained from a man between 18 and 29 years old in good health. The DNA sequence reads TGCGCCAGCAGCTTTGACAGGGGGAATGAAAAACTGTTTTTT. This codes for CASSFDRGNEKLFF. Where the CDR3 stops, the reference TRBV5-1 and TRBJ1-4 genes take over; the full variable domain is KAGVTQTPRYLIKTRGQQVTLSCSPISGHRSVSWYQQTPGQGLQFLFEYFSETQRNKGNFPGRFSGRQFSNSRSEMNVSTLELGDSALYLCASSFDRGNEKLFFGSGTQLSVL.